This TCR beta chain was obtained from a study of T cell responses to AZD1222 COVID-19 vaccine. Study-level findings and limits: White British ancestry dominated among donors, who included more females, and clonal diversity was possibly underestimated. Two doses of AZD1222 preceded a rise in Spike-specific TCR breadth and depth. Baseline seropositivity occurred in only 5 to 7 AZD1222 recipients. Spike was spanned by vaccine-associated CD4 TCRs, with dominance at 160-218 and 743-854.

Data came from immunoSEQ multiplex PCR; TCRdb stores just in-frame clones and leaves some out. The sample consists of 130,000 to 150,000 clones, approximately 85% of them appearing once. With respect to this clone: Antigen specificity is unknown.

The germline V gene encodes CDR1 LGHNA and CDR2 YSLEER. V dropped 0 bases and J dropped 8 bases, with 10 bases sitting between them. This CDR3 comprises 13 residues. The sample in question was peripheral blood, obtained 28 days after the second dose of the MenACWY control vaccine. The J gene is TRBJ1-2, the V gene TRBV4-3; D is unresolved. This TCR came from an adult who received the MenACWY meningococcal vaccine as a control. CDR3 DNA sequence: TGCGCCAGCAGCCAAGATTATCAACGGGGCTACACCTTC. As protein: CASSQDYQRGYTF.